This T cell receptor beta chain was sequenced for a study of regulatory T cells in long-lasting Graves disease. Findings and caveats of the study: Gene preferences differed: TRBV28, TRBJ1-2, TRBJ2-5 in persistent cases.

Arm-PCR with iRepertoire HTBI primers amplified the CDR3 regions for these TCR beta libraries. TCRdb reanalysed the multiplex PCR reads using MiXCR and keeps one entry per CDR3 protein. The sample lists some 370,000 distinct CDR3 sequences, around 23% occurring once. Described time point: persistent/refractory GD, antithyroid drugs over 5 years with positive TRAb. The TCR library was made from RNA extracted from PBMCs. By American Thyroid Association guidelines, Graves' disease was diagnosed in the cohort. Many counts were recorded for this clonotype. The antigen is not known. The germline CDR1 and CDR2 sequences are SNHLY and FYNNEI. The CDR3 has 15 amino acids. V shed 6 bases and J 3 bases; nucleotides not matched to a gene: 8.

The source is a middle-aged woman with Graves disease. This chain uses TRBV2 with TRBJ2-5; TRBD2 agrees at 9 bases. The sample consisted of peripheral blood mononuclear cells (PBMCs), taken when the disease was refractory, from a patient treated with antithyroid drugs. CDR3 loop: CASRKAGGPKETQYF. The CDR3 bases are TGTGCCAGCAGGAAGGCGGGAGGGCCGAAAGAGACCCAGTACTTC. Based on the CDR3 plus reference TRBV2 and TRBJ2-5, the full variable domain is EPEVTQTPSHQVTQMGQEVILRCVPISNHLYFYWYRQILGQKVEFLVSFYNNEISEKSEIFDDQFSVERPDGSNFTLKIRSTKLEDSAMYFCASRKAGGPKETQYFGPGTRLLVL.